This T cell receptor (beta chain) was recorded in a study of CD8 T cells in ankylosing spondylitis. Notes on the study in general: Earlier studies detected some motif variants in reactive arthritis synovial fluid and blood. Among TCR beta sequences, a motif of eight highly homologous variants appeared characteristic of ankylosing spondylitis blood.

The CDR3 runs 11 residues. From germline, CDR1 is DFQATT and CDR2 SNEGSKA (reference sequence). V was shortened by 6 bases and J by 6 bases, with 12 bases between the two germline ends. TCR beta libraries were made by quantitative 5'-RACE with molecular barcodes. TCRdb independently ran MiXCR on the 5' RACE reads; one entry per CDR3 protein. The table shows about 250,000 distinct CDR3 sequences, with more than 20% occurring only once. This clonotype was detected only a few times. Its antigen is currently unknown. The chain joins TRBV20-1 to TRBJ2-7, with a weak D call TRBD1 (6 bases). The sequence was obtained from a male donor with ankylosing spondylitis or in good health (not recorded which). The sample comprised blood, either unsorted or a sorted T cell fraction (not recorded which). The CDR3 sequence is CSAPRGSEQYF. CDR3 DNA sequence: TGCAGTGCCCCCAGGGGTTCCGAGCAGTACTTC.